This T cell receptor beta chain was sequenced during a study of T-cell memory formation after mild COVID-19. Study-wide results and caveats: The second-wave clones peaking on day 37 were not confirmed as SARS-CoV-2-specific. Shrinking CD4+ clones resided mostly in CM and EM, and CD8+ ones in EMRA.

Worth noting for this clonotype: Its antigen is not known.

Germline CDR1 SGHRS, CDR2 YFSETQ. CDR3 size: 16 residues. Trimming left V 0 bases short and J 2 bases short, with 13 bases between. TCRdb recomputed calls from the 5' RACE reads with MiXCR, one row per CDR3 protein. Among approximately 400,000 distinct CDR3 sequences listed, 24% were seen once. The receptor was isolated from an adult woman who had mild COVID-19 (a few samples of this study predate the infection). Cell type and time point are not known. The chain uses TRBV5-1 and TRBJ2-3, with D maybe TRBD2 (6 bases). Sequenced input: PBMCs or a T cell subset sorted from them (not recorded which). Here the CDR3 DNA reads TGCGCCAGCAGCTTGGGCCGGGGGAGCCTCACAGATACGCAGTATTTT. Its translation: CASSLGRGSLTDTQYF.